The clone carrying this T cell receptor beta chain was picked up one time. No antigen is known for it. Assay: immunoSEQ multiplex PCR; the TCRdb copy retains only in-frame clones and omits some. Here the sample spans about 22,000 clones, roughly 80% being singletons. The entry originates in a study of OX40 agonist ivuxolimab in advanced cancers. About the study: Partial responses were achieved by three patients, of whom one had hepatocellular carcinoma and two had cutaneous melanoma. Study-level results: CD4+ and CD8+ T cells in blood underwent clonal expansion by week 6 at 0.1 to 3.0 mg/kg.

The CDR3 runs to 12 residues. CDR1 and CDR2 (germline): SGHRS, YFSETQ. V was shortened by 5 bases and J by 2 bases, with 6 bases between the two germline ends. This receptor was obtained from an adult with an advanced solid tumor such as melanoma, head and neck, liver or kidney cancer. The chain joins TRBV5-1 to TRBJ2-3; no firm D call. Sequencing used CD4+ or CD8+ T cells sorted from blood, obtained in a trial of the OX40 agonist ivuxolimab. This CDR3 reads CASRGYTDTQYF. The CDR3 nucleotides are TGCGCCAGCAGGGGTTACACAGATACGCAGTATTTT.